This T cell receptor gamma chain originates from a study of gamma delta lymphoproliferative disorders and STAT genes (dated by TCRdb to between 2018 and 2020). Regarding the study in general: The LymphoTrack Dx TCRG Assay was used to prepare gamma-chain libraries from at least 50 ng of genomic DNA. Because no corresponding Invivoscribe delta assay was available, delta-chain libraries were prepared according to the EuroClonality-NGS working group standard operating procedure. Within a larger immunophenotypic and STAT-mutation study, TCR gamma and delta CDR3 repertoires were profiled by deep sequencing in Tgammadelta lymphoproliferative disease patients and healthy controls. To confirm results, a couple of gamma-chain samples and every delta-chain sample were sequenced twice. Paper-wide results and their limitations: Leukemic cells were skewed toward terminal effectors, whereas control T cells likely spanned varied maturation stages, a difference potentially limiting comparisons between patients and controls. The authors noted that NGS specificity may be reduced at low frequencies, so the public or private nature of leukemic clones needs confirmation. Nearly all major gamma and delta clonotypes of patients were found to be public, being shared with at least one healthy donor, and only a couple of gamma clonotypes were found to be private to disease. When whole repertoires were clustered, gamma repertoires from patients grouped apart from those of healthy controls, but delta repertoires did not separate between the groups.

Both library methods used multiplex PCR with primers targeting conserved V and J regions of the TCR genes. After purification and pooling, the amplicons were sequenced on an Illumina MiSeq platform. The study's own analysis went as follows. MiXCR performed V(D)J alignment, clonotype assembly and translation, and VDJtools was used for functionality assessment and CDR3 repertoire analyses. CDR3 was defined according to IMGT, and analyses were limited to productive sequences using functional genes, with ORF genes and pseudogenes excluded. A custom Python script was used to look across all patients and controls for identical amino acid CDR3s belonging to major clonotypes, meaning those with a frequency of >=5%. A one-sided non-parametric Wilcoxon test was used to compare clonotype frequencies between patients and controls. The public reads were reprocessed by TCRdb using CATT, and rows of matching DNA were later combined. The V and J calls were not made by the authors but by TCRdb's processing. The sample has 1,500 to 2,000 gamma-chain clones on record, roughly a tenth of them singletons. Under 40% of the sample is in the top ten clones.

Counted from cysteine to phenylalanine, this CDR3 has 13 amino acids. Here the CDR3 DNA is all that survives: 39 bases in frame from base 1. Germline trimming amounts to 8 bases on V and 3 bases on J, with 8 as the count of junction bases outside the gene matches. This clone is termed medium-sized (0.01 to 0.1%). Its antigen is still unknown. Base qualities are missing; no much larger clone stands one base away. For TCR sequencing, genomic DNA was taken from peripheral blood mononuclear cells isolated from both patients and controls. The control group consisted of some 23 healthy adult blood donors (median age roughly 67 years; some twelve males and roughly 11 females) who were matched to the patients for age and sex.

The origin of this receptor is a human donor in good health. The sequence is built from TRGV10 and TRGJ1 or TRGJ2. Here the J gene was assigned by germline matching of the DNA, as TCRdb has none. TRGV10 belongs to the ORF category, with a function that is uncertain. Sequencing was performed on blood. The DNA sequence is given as TGTGCTGCGTGGGGACTCCCTTATTATAAGAAACTCTTT. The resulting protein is CAAWGLPYYKKLF.